The next 32 T cell receptor beta chains were all read from a single sample in a study of T cell responses to AZD1222 COVID-19 vaccine. This table comes from immunoSEQ multiplex PCR, and its TCRdb copy is limited to in-frame clones, with some not included. In the table there are about 120,000 clones, roughly 90% of which are singletons. Sequencing was performed on peripheral blood, taken on day 0 of AZD1222 vaccination. All receptors derive from an adult in good health.

This clone occurred once. The V and J genes are TRBV5-1 and TRBJ2-7; D is perhaps TRBD2 (6 bases). There are 16 residues in the CDR3. Per the germline V gene, CDR1 is SGHRS and CDR2 is YFSETQ. V dropped 4 bases and J dropped 3 bases, with 20 bases sitting between them. The CDR3 DNA sequence: TGCGCCAGCAGCCCCAAAATATCGGGGACTTACTACGAGCAGTACTTC. This sequence encodes CASSPKISGTYYEQYF.

This chain links TRBV9 with TRBJ1-3, with a possible D match to TRBD1 (5 bases). The CDR3 contains 16 residues. Deletions cut 4 bases from V and 0 bases from J, with 14 bases between. Germline lookup yields CDR1 SGDLS and CDR2 YYNGEE. The CDR3 bases are TGTGCCAGCAGCACCCCCCCCGGGGGCTCTGGAAACACCATATATTTT. It codes for CASSTPPGGSGNTIYF.

The chain joins TRBV2 to TRBJ2-1; 9 bases line up with TRBD2. J gave up 0 bases and V 6 bases, and 3 bases lay outside the gene matches. This CDR3 has 15 amino acids. Germline V gives CDR1 SNHLY, CDR2 FYNNEI. The CDR3 region is CASSISGSSYNEQFF. As DNA, the CDR3 is TGTGCCAGCAGCATTAGCGGGAGCTCCTACAATGAGCAGTTCTTC.

The V and J genes are TRBV6-5 and TRBJ1-5; D is unclear. The V and J ends lost 10 bases and 0 bases respectively, with 10 bases between them. Germline V gene lookup returns CDR1 MNHEY and CDR2 SVGAGI. The CDR3 spans 13 residues. The CDR3 is CATTVGSNQPQHF. CDR3 nucleotides: TGTGCCACAACGGTGGGTAGCAATCAGCCCCAGCATTTT.

The rearrangement links TRBV28 to TRBJ1-5, with no clear D. CDR1 is MDHEN and CDR2 is SYDVKM in the germline V gene. Trimming left V 7 bases short and J 6 bases short, with 16 bases between. This CDR3 has 14 residues. CDR3 loop: CASIQTGFAQPQHF. As DNA, the CDR3 is TGTGCCAGCATACAGACCGGGTTTGCTCAGCCCCAGCATTTT.

The chain uses TRBV6-1 and TRBJ1-4, with 11 bases matching TRBD1. This CDR3 spans 17 amino acids. Germline loops: CDR1 MNHNS, CDR2 SASEGT. The trim removed 2 bases at V and 7 bases at J, leaving 9 bases unmatched. The CDR3 loop reads CASSEFGPGTGGEKLFF. Here the CDR3 DNA reads TGTGCCAGCAGTGAATTTGGGCCCGGGACAGGGGGTGAAAAACTGTTTTTT.

The chain recombines TRBV28 with TRBJ2-4; D is possibly TRBD1 or TRBD2 (6 bases each). CDR1 is MDHEN and CDR2 is SYDVKM in the germline V gene. This CDR3 has 15 residues. The V gene lost 2 bases and the J gene lost 9 bases, with 17 bases spanning the gap. The CDR3 nucleotides are TGTGCCAGCAGTTTAGGGGGGCGCAAAGGGAGCATTCAGTACTTC. The encoded protein is CASSLGGRKGSIQYF.

V and J are TRBV5-4 and TRBJ2-7, with 9 bases fitting TRBD2. CDR3 length: 15 residues. The J segment lost 2 bases and the V segment lost 0 bases, leaving 3 bases of the junction unmatched. Germline lookup yields CDR1 SGHNT and CDR2 YYREEE (reference sequence). The CDR3, as DNA: TGTGCCAGCAGCTTGGCTAGCGGGGTCCCCTACGAGCAGTACTTC. This sequence encodes CASSLASGVPYEQYF.

The rearrangement uses TRBV18 and TRBJ2-4, with a weak D call TRBD2 (6 bases). This CDR3 has 15 residues. Trimming stripped 3 bases from V and 1 base from J, with 10 bases between. Germline lookup yields CDR1 KGHSH and CDR2 LQKENI. The CDR3 spells CASSPSGGAKNIQYF. CDR3 coding DNA: TGTGCCAGCTCACCGTCCGGGGGTGCCAAAAACATTCAGTACTTC. Drawing the rest from reference TRBV18 and TRBJ2-4, the complete variable domain is NAGVMQNPRHLVRRRGQEARLRCSPMKGHSHVYWYRQLPEEGLKFMVYLQKENIIDESGMPKERFSAEFPKEGPSILRIQQVVRGDSAAYFCASSPSGGAKNIQYFGAGTRLSVL.

This clone was seen once. The chain links TRBV5-1 to TRBJ2-1, with 8 positions matching TRBD2. This CDR3 is 12 amino acids long. The germline CDR1 and CDR2 sequences are SGHRS and YFSETQ. The ends lost 0 bases at V and 15 bases at J; junction bases unmatched: 5. CDR3 coding DNA: TGCGCCAGCAGCTTGGAAGCGGGAGAGGGGTTCTTC. It codes for CASSLEAGEGFF. The complete variable domain, with remaining parts taken from reference TRBV5-1 and TRBJ2-1, reads KAGVTQTPRYLIKTRGQQVTLSCSPISGHRSVSWYQQTPGQGLQFLFEYFSETQRNKGNFPGRFSGRQFSNSRSEMNVSTLELGDSALYLCASSLEAGEGFFGPGTRLTVL.

The chain carries TRBV4-2 and TRBJ2-1, with TRBD2 identical over 7 bases. The V gene end was trimmed by 6 bases and the J gene end by 7 bases; junction bases not matched to a gene: 12. CDR3 size: 15 residues. In germline, CDR1 is LGHNA, CDR2 YNFKEQ. CDR3 sequence (DNA): TGTGCCAGCAGACGCCACGAGGGAGGGCTTAATGAGCAGTTCTTC. Protein: CASRRHEGGLNEQFF.

This rearrangement joins TRBV30 to TRBJ2-3; D not certain. The CDR3 sequence is 15 residues long. V gave up 1 base and J gave up 8 bases, with 19 bases separating them. Germline values: CDR1 GTSNPN, CDR2 SVGIG (reference sequence). CDR3: CAWSDLGPSAGTQYF. The CDR3 region has the DNA TGTGCCTGGAGTGATTTAGGGCCCAGCGCAGGTACGCAGTATTTT.

The V call is TRBV15, the J call TRBJ1-6; 7 bases agree with TRBD1. V lost 1 base to trimming and J lost 15 bases; unmatched junction nucleotides: 12. Germline CDR1 is LNHNV and CDR2 is YYDKDF (reference sequence). The CDR3 is 15 residues long. This CDR3 reads CATSRVRQGGFNLHF. The CDR3 nucleotides are TGTGCCACCAGCAGAGTTCGACAGGGCGGATTCAACCTCCACTTT.

This clone has a single count. J is TRBJ1-2 and V is TRBV7-9, with TRBD1 matching over 7 bases. J gave up 8 bases and V 5 bases, and 11 bases lay outside the gene matches. The CDR3 contains 14 residues. In germline, CDR1 is SEHNR, CDR2 FQNEAQ (reference sequence). CDR3 in amino acids: CASSDYEGAWGYTF. The DNA for the CDR3 is TGTGCCAGCAGCGACTATGAGGGGGCATGGGGCTACACCTTC. The full variable domain, in which reference TRBV7-9 and TRBJ1-2 provide the parts outside the CDR3, is DTGVSQNPRHKITKRGQNVTFRCDPISEHNRLYWYRQTLGQGPEFLTYFQNEAQLEKSRLLSDRFSAERPKGSFSTLEIQRTEQGDSAMYLCASSDYEGAWGYTFGSGTRLTVV.

The chain employs TRBV28 and TRBJ1-2, with 8 bases fitting TRBD1. There are 12 residues in the CDR3. V lost 6 bases to trimming and J lost 8 bases; unmatched junction nucleotides: 5. Germline CDR1 and CDR2: MDHEN and SYDVKM. Here the CDR3 DNA reads TGTGCCAGCAGAACACCAGGGGGCGGCTACACCTTC. Translated, it gives CASRTPGGGYTF.

The count of this clone is one. The chain couples TRBV7-9 to TRBJ1-1; TRBD1 agrees at 9 bases. Germline CDR1 and CDR2: SEHNR and FQNEAQ (reference sequence). V lost 5 bases and J lost 0; bases outside the gene matches: 16. This CDR3 has 19 residues. The CDR3 spells CASSLPIWDRAFMNTEAFF. CDR3 coding DNA: TGTGCCAGCAGCCTTCCTATTTGGGACAGGGCATTCATGAACACTGAAGCTTTCTTT. Filled out from reference TRBV7-9 and TRBJ1-1, the complete variable domain reads DTGVSQNPRHKITKRGQNVTFRCDPISEHNRLYWYRQTLGQGPEFLTYFQNEAQLEKSRLLSDRFSAERPKGSFSTLEIQRTEQGDSAMYLCASSLPIWDRAFMNTEAFFGQGTRLTVV.

This chain connects TRBV28 to TRBJ1-2; D gene uncertain. The CDR3 is made up of 10 amino acids. The V and J ends lost 6 bases and 4 bases respectively, with 3 bases between them. Germline CDR1 reads MDHEN; CDR2 reads SYDVKM. The CDR3 DNA follows: TGTGCCAGCAGCGGCTATGGCTACACCTTC. It codes for CASSGYGYTF.

J is TRBJ1-5 and V is TRBV10-3; a weak D match, TRBD1 (5 bases). Germline CDR1 reads ENHRY; CDR2 reads SYGVKD. This CDR3 has 15 amino acids. V lost 6 bases and J lost 0, with 12 bases in between. The CDR3 loop reads CAISPTGNSNQPQHF. The CDR3 nucleotides are TGTGCCATCAGCCCTACAGGAAATAGCAATCAGCCCCAGCATTTT.

V is TRBV7-9 and J is TRBJ2-7, with D perhaps given as TRBD1 or TRBD2 (5 bases each). In germline, CDR1 is SEHNR, CDR2 FQNEAQ (reference sequence). The CDR3 spans 15 residues. Trimming removed 2 bases at V and 2 bases at J, with 13 bases between. CDR3 amino acids: CASSLRRDRTYEQYF. CDR3 coding DNA: TGTGCCAGCAGCTTACGCCGGGACCGTACCTACGAGCAGTACTTC.

The chain joins TRBV12-3 or TRBV12-4 to TRBJ1-4, with no clear D. V was trimmed by 5 bases and J by 8 bases, leaving 12 bases between them. This CDR3 has 13 residues. The CDR3 DNA follows: TGTGCCAGCAGTCCAGACTTCGTGGAAAAACTGTTTTTT. Translated, it gives CASSPDFVEKLFF.

This clone was seen just once. The chain carries TRBV7-8 and TRBJ1-6, with D possibly matching TRBD1 (5 bases). V gave up 7 bases and J gave up 4 bases, with 17 bases separating them. This CDR3 has 16 residues. From germline, CDR1 is SGHVS and CDR2 FQNEAQ. CDR3 DNA sequence: TGTGCCAGCAACTCGGGACTGAAGTTGTATAATTCACCCCTCCACTTT. Protein sequence: CASNSGLKLYNSPLHF.

This clone was detected a few times. This chain connects TRBV6-6 to TRBJ2-2, with 7 bases lining up with TRBD2. Germline V lookup: CDR1 MNHNY, CDR2 SVGAGI (reference sequence). J lost 5 bases, V lost 5 bases, and 8 bases had no gene match. This CDR3 is 15 amino acids long. CDR3 residues: CASSSGTHGTGELFF. In DNA, the CDR3 is TGTGCCAGCAGTAGCGGGACCCACGGGACCGGGGAGCTGTTTTTT.

This clone was observed a single time. The gene calls are TRBV19 and TRBJ2-7; no reliable D call. Trimming cost V 4 bases and J 3 bases, with 10 bases left between them. The germline V gene encodes CDR1 LNHDA and CDR2 SQIVND (reference sequence). The CDR3 consists of 13 residues. In DNA form, the CDR3 reads TGTGCCAGTAGTAATAGCCTGAGCTACGAGCAGTACTTC. It yields the protein CASSNSLSYEQYF.

This chain joins TRBV7-9 and TRBJ1-1; the D is unclear. This CDR3 is built from 13 residues. Trimming cost V 3 bases and J 1 base, with 6 bases left between them. The V gene's germline CDR1 is SEHNR and CDR2 FQNEAQ (reference sequence). The CDR3 protein is CASSLWENTEAFF. The CDR3 DNA reads TGTGCCAGCAGCTTGTGGGAGAACACTGAAGCTTTCTTT. Combining the CDR3 with reference TRBV7-9 and TRBJ1-1 gives the whole variable domain DTGVSQNPRHKITKRGQNVTFRCDPISEHNRLYWYRQTLGQGPEFLTYFQNEAQLEKSRLLSDRFSAERPKGSFSTLEIQRTEQGDSAMYLCASSLWENTEAFFGQGTRLTVV.

The chain is built from TRBV7-8 and TRBJ2-2; 9 bases are shared with TRBD1. Germline V gives CDR1 SGHVS, CDR2 FQNEAQ. Trimming took 4 bases from V and 5 from J; bases not matched to a gene: 8. The CDR3 contains 16 residues. The CDR3 loop reads CASSSYRGRVTGELFF. For the CDR3, the DNA is TGTGCCAGCAGCTCATACAGGGGGCGAGTTACCGGGGAGCTGTTTTTT.

This clone was counted once. The chain has TRBV6-6 and TRBJ2-7; 7 bases match TRBD1. Losses at the gene ends were 2 bases for V and 6 bases for J; bases not matched to a gene: 7. This CDR3 has 14 amino acids. Germline assignment: CDR1 MNHNY and CDR2 SVGAGI (reference sequence). The CDR3 here is CASSYGGTGVEQYF. CDR3 DNA sequence: TGTGCCAGCAGTTACGGAGGTACAGGGGTCGAGCAGTACTTC.

This chain links TRBV5-6 with TRBJ1-6; possibly TRBD1 for D (5 bases). The CDR3 sequence is 17 residues long. V was trimmed by 0 bases and J by 2 bases, leaving 12 bases between them. Germline CDR1 is SGHDT and CDR2 is YYEEEE. The CDR3 DNA reads as TGTGCCAGCAGCTTGGGTCCAGGGCCAACCTATAATTCACCCCTCCACTTT. Amino acid sequence: CASSLGPGPTYNSPLHF.

The chain joins TRBV7-3 to TRBJ1-2; D gene uncertain. This CDR3 comprises 13 residues. The V and J ends lost 2 bases and 7 bases respectively, with 11 bases between them. The germline V gene encodes CDR1 SGHTA and CDR2 FQGTGA. CDR3: CASSLYPGSGYTF. The CDR3 nucleotides are TGTGCCAGCAGCTTATATCCGGGAAGTGGCTACACCTTC.

The chain joins TRBV6-2 or TRBV6-3 to TRBJ1-5; 10 positions match TRBD1. V dropped 0 bases and J dropped 10; count of bases not matched to a gene: 6. Germline V gene data show CDR1 as MNHEY and CDR2 as SVGEGT. This CDR3 comprises 15 residues. CDR3: CASSYSRTGGDPQHF. The CDR3 nucleotides are TGTGCCAGCAGTTACTCCCGGACAGGGGGGGACCCCCAGCATTTT.

This clone was detected only a few times. The CDR3, as DNA: TGTGCCAGCAGTGTCTATACACAGGGAAACACTGAAGCTTTCTTT. It specifies CASSVYTQGNTEAFF. This sequence joins TRBV27 and TRBJ1-1; tentative D call: TRBD1 (6 bases). Germline CDR1 and CDR2: MNHEY and SMNVEV (reference sequence). The CDR3 has 15 amino acids. V was cut by 5 bases and J by 2 bases, with 15 bases left in between.

Details on this clone: The identical CDR3 is also encoded by other nucleotide sequences in the sample. The gene calls are TRBV5-4 and TRBJ2-7, with TRBD1 as a possible D gene (6 bases). Germline lookup yields CDR1 SGHNT and CDR2 YYREEE (reference sequence). The CDR3 has 12 residues. Trimming cost V 3 bases and J 4 bases, with 8 bases left between them. The DNA of the CDR3 is TGTGCCAGCAGCTCGGACAGTTACGAGCAGTACTTC. Translated: CASSSDSYEQYF.

The chain combines TRBV16 with TRBJ1-5; no firm D call. Germline CDR1 reads KGHSY; CDR2 reads FQNENV. V was trimmed by 2 bases and J by 5 bases, leaving 13 bases between them. CDR3 length equals 15 residues. CDR3 amino acids: CASSQREVVDQPQHF. The CDR3 region has the DNA TGTGCCAGCAGCCAACGGGAAGTGGTGGATCAGCCCCAGCATTTT. The variable domain in full, with the rest retrieved from reference TRBV16 and TRBJ1-5, is GEEVAQTPKHLVRGEGQKAKLYCAPIKGHSYVFWYQQVLKNEFKFLISFQNENVFDETGMPKERFSAKCLPNSPCSLEIQATKLEDSAVYFCASSQREVVDQPQHFGDGTRLSIL.